This T cell receptor beta chain originates from a study of long-term antiretroviral therapy in people with HIV. Study-level points and caveats: Therapy changes, viral resistance and ART adherence were not documented in the available data. The study collected blood between about 2003 and 2018, possibly under older ART regimens. Repertoires looked antigen-experienced, with only a slight naive shift after ART.

About this clone itself: Antigen unknown.

V lost 7 bases to trimming and J lost 2 bases, with 11 bases between them. The germline V gene encodes CDR1 SNHLY and CDR2 FYNNEI. This CDR3 spans 13 amino acids. The assay used was immunoSEQ (version v3.0), run at survey level. Libraries were prepared by immunoSEQ multiplex PCR; TCRdb keeps only in-frame clonotypes and omits some of them. The table has some 38,000 clones, over 80% seen once. V and J are TRBV2 and TRBJ1-2; a possible D gene is TRBD1 (6 bases). The sample in question was unsorted PBMCs, obtained 1.5 years after starting antiretroviral therapy. This TCR was sampled from a man aged 18 to 35 with HIV. CDR3 in amino acids: CASTLDSNYGYTF. CDR3 nucleotides: TGTGCCAGCACTTTGGACAGCAACTATGGCTACACCTTC.